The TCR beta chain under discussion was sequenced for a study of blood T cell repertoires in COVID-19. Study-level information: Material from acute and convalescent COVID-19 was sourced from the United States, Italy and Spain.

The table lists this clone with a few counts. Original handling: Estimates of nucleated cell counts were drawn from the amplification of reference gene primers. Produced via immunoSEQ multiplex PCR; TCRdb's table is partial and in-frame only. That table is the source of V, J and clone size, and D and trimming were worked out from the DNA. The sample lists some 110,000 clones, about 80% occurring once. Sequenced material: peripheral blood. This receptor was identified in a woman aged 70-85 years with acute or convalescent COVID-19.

The DNA for the CDR3 is TGCAGCGTGGGGACATACGGATGGCCTGAAGCTTTCTTT. As protein: CSVGTYGWPEAFF. This chain uses TRBV29-1 with TRBJ1-1; TRBD1 is a possible D gene (6 bases). Germline CDR1 reads SQVTM; CDR2 reads ANQGSEA. The CDR3 length is 13 residues. With 6 bases removed from V and 6 bases from J, the gap between germline ends came to 17 bases. Full variable domain (rest looked up from reference TRBV29-1 and TRBJ1-1): SAVISQKPSRDICQRGTSLTIQCQVDSQVTMMFWYRQQPGQSLTLIATANQGSEATYESGFVIDKFPISRPNLTFSTLTVSNMSPEDSSIYLCSVGTYGWPEAFFGQGTRLTVV.